The clone carrying this TCR beta chain was counted ten times or more. This entry belongs to a study of regulatory T cells in long-lasting Graves disease. For TCR beta, libraries came from iRepertoire HTBI primers and Arm-PCR of CDR3 regions. Each CDR3 protein gets one entry after TCRdb re-called the multiplex PCR reads with MiXCR. The sample lists about 540,000 distinct CDR3 sequences, roughly 13% occurring once. The time point: newly diagnosed GD, antithyroid drugs for less than 3 months. The TCR library was made from RNA extracted from PBMCs. The sample was also reused in another study, on T cells in Graves' hyperthyroidism and ophthalmopathy. That report notes: The model's output predicted ophthalmopathy at a median of around 7 months prior to onset.

This receptor was taken from a man aged 30 to 45 with Graves disease. Sequences were derived from peripheral blood mononuclear cells (PBMCs), sampled at new diagnosis, from a patient treated with antithyroid drugs.

CDR3 sequence: CASSDPGQGGINEKLFF. CDR3 DNA sequence: TGTGCCAGCAGTGACCCCGGACAGGGGGGAATTAATGAAAAACTGTTTTTT. This rearrangement joins TRBV25-1 to TRBJ1-4, with 10 bases fitting TRBD1. The CDR3 spans 17 residues. Germline CDR1 reads MGHDK; CDR2 reads SYGVNS. V shed 3 bases, J shed 4 bases, and the junction held 8 bases outside the gene matches.